Listed below are T cell receptor beta chains from one sample, sequenced in a study of identical twins. One entry per CDR3 protein, called by TCRdb with MiXCR from the 5' RACE reads. The table lists some 630,000 distinct CDR3 sequences, under 8.5% of them singletons. A further study also used this sample, focusing on yellow fever vaccine responses in identical twins.

Sequences were obtained from PBMCs. The origin of the receptors is a woman under 30 in good health. Both conserved end residues are trimmed from each CDR3. Fields, in order: V gene, J gene, CDR3 protein.

TRBV20-1	TRBJ1-3	SARDSDRAQFSGNTIY
TRBV7-9	TRBJ2-7	ASSALRGNYEQY
TRBV12-3/TRBV12-4	TRBJ2-7	ASSLATGLLGLQY
TRBV29-1	TRBJ1-3	SAVRGSGNTIY
TRBV7-6	TRBJ2-2	ASSLAAGMNTGELF
TRBV7-8	TRBJ2-1	ASSLANRVLSYNEQF
TRBV7-8	TRBJ2-7	ASSLSQGVGEQY
TRBV28	TRBJ2-7	ASSLHGSTPFEQY
TRBV9	TRBJ2-2	ASSVAGTANTGELF
TRBV25-1	TRBJ2-7	ASSGAGTGAYEQY